This TCR beta chain appears in the sequencing data of a study of monozygotic twins with inflammatory bowel disease. TCRdb reprocessed the 5' RACE reads and keeps a single row for each CDR3 protein, giving no DNA. Its clone listing holds 300,000 to 450,000 distinct CDR3 sequences. Comment on this clonotype: Its antigen is not identified.

The germline gives CDR1 SEHNR, CDR2 FQNEAQ (reference sequence). The CDR3 has 11 amino acids. General study results and limits: Those with IBD had lower TCRbeta diversity (inverse Simpson) than their healthy co-twins did. Variability may have been added to patient repertoires by differing immunosuppressive treatments.

The sequence derives from a human donor with ulcerative colitis or Crohn's disease, or a healthy co-twin of an affected twin (not recorded which). Material: blood. The chain recombines TRBV7-9 with TRBJ1-1. CDR3 loop: CASSLLVGAFF.